This is a list of T cell receptor beta chains from one sample in a study of cytomegalovirus exposure and HLA in healthy donors. Sequencing used immunoSEQ multiplex PCR; TCRdb keeps in-frame clones, though not all of them. The sample consists of about 130,000 clones, approximately 80% of them appearing once. Sequencing was done on a sample of PBMCs. Receptors originate from a woman between 40 and 55 years old in good health and CMV-seronegative. CDR3s include the opening cysteine and the closing phenylalanine or tryptophan. A D gene is named only where the DNA matches it firmly. Clone size, where shown, is once, few, many, or a class for clones that have expanded.

clone_size d_call j_call v_call cdr3_nt cdr3_aa
few - TRBJ1-5 TRBV28 TGTGCCAGCAGTTTAAGGACAGCGATCAATCAGCCCCAGCATTTT CASSLRTAINQPQHF
- - TRBJ2-4 TRBV6-5 TGTGCCAGCAGCTCCGGGACATGGGCCAAAAACATTCAGTACTTC CASSSGTWAKNIQYF
- - TRBJ2-7 TRBV5-1 TGCGCCAGCAGCTTAGGAGGGGCCTTCTACGAGCAGTACTTC CASSLGGAFYEQYF
- - TRBJ2-7 TRBV15 TGTGCCACCAGCAGGGGGAGACCGGACTACGAGCAGTACTTC CATSRGRPDYEQYF
once TRBD2 TRBJ2-1 TRBV4-1 TGCGCCAGCAGCGTCGGGACTAGCGGTTTCAATGAGCAGTTCTTC CASSVGTSGFNEQFF
- - TRBJ2-1 TRBV9 TGTGCCAGCAGCCGGGTCGAAATTTACAATGAGCAGTTCTTC CASSRVEIYNEQFF
few - TRBJ1-2 TRBV15 TGTGCCACCAGCAGAGATCTTGCCCCCCAGGGAAACTATGGCTACACCTTC CATSRDLAPQGNYGYTF
- - TRBJ2-3 TRBV6-5 TGTGCCAGCAGTTACGAGGCGAATGTGCAGTATTTT CASSYEANVQYF
- TRBD2 TRBJ2-3 TRBV2 TGTGCCAGCAGACTAGCGGGGGGGCAATACACAGATACGCAGTATTTT CASRLAGGQYTDTQYF
- - TRBJ2-2 TRBV5-1 TGCGCCAGCAGTAAGGCAGGGACCGGGGAGCTGTTTTTT CASSKAGTGELFF
- - TRBJ1-1 TRBV5-1 TGCGCCAGCAGCGACCTGCAGAGCGGGAACACTGAAGCTTTCTTT CASSDLQSGNTEAFF
- - TRBJ2-7 TRBV6-5 TGTGCCAGCAGTTCCGGCAGGGGAATCTCCTACGAGCAGTACTTC CASSSGRGISYEQYF
- TRBD1 TRBJ1-2 TRBV5-6 TGTGCCAGCAGCTTCCGTCCCGGGACAGCCTTCGGCTACACCTTC CASSFRPGTAFGYTF
- TRBD1 TRBJ1-5 TRBV18 TGTGCCAGCTCACAGCAGGGGGAGCCCCAGCATTTT CASSQQGEPQHF
- TRBD1 TRBJ1-1 TRBV6-5 TGTGCCAGCAGTCCTAATACGATGGGACAGCACGAAGCTTTCTTT CASSPNTMGQHEAFF
- - TRBJ1-5 TRBV6-1 TGTGCCAGCAGTTCTAACAGGGGCAATCAGCCCCAGCATTTT CASSSNRGNQPQHF
few TRBD1 TRBJ2-5 TRBV5-1 TGCGCCAGCAGCTGGCCGTCTACAGGGGTCGACGAGACCCAGTACTTC CASSWPSTGVDETQYF
- - TRBJ1-2 TRBV4-3 TGCGCCAGCAGCCAAGTCTCGGGCGGGTATGGCTACACCTTC CASSQVSGGYGYTF
- TRBD1 TRBJ1-2 TRBV27 TGTGCCAGCAGTACCTCTCCGGGACAGGGAGGGTGGCCCTATGGCTACACCTTC CASSTSPGQGGWPYGYTF
- TRBD1 TRBJ1-2 TRBV7-9 TGTGCCAGCAGCTCGCTCCGGGGGACAGGGCGGGATGGCTACACCTTC CASSSLRGTGRDGYTF
- - TRBJ1-1 TRBV5-6 TGTGCCAGCAGCGCGAGGAGGTACACTGAAGCTTTCTTT CASSARRYTEAFF
- TRBD2 TRBJ2-5 TRBV12-5 TGTGCTAGTGGTCCCCCAACTAGCGTGGAGACCCAGTACTTC CASGPPTSVETQYF
- TRBD1 TRBJ2-7 TRBV5-5 TGTGCCAGCAGCTTGGCCCGTGGGGGACAGACCTACGAGCAGTACTTC CASSLARGGQTYEQYF
- TRBD2 TRBJ2-7 TRBV18 TGTGCCAGCTCGCTCGGGACTAGCGGGGGTGTATACGAGCAGTACTTC CASSLGTSGGVYEQYF
- TRBD1 TRBJ1-1 TRBV2 TGTGCCAGCATGTTGCAGGGGGCTTGGGAGAACACTGAAGCTTTCTTT CASMLQGAWENTEAFF
- - TRBJ1-5 TRBV28 TGTGCCAGCAGTTTAGAGACTCCAGGCAATCAGCCCCAGCATTTT CASSLETPGNQPQHF
- TRBD2 TRBJ2-1 TRBV13 TGTGCCAGCAGCCCCCCACCCCCCTCGGGACAGACTAGCGGGGTTTCCTACAATGAGCAGTTCTTC CASSPPPPSGQTSGVSYNEQFF
- TRBD1 TRBJ2-3 TRBV2 TGTGCCAGCAGAGGACAGGGAAGAGGTGATACGCAGTATTTT CASRGQGRGDTQYF
- - TRBJ2-1 TRBV6-1 TGTGCCAGCAGTGAAGGACAGGAGCAGGATGAGCAGTTCTTC CASSEGQEQDEQFF
- TRBD1 TRBJ1-2 TRBV19 TGTGCCTCCGAGGGGGCAGGGGGCTTCTATGGCTACACCTTC CASEGAGGFYGYTF
- - TRBJ2-7 TRBV7-8 TGTGCCAGCAGCGCCCTACCTCCGTCCTACGAGCAGTACTTC CASSALPPSYEQYF
- TRBD2 TRBJ2-1 TRBV5-4 TGTGCCAGCAGCTTGTGGGGACTAGCGAGTGAGCAGTTCTTC CASSLWGLASEQFF
- TRBD1 TRBJ1-2 TRBV28 TGTGCCAGCAGTTTAGGCAGACAGGGCCCAGCTAACTATGGCTACACCTTC CASSLGRQGPANYGYTF
- TRBD2 TRBJ2-5 TRBV6-5 TGTGCCAGCAGTGTCCGCGGGGGACCTCAAGAGACCCAGTACTTC CASSVRGGPQETQYF
- - TRBJ1-5 TRBV5-1 TGCGCCAGCAGCTTGGATCCAGGGAACAATCAGCCCCAGCATTTT CASSLDPGNNQPQHF
- - TRBJ1-1 TRBV6-5 TGTGCCAGCAGTTATTCCCTCAACACTGAAGCTTTCTTT CASSYSLNTEAFF
few TRBD1 TRBJ1-2 TRBV6-6 TGTGCCAGCAGTTACTCCGACAGGGTTGAAGTGATGGGCTACACCTTC CASSYSDRVEVMGYTF
- TRBD1 TRBJ1-5 TRBV30 TGTGCCTGGAAGAAGAACACAGGGGGCCGGGTGACCCAGCATTTT CAWKKNTGGRVTQHF
- TRBD1 TRBJ1-4 TRBV28 TGTGCCAGCAACCCCCCCGGGACAGGGAATGAAAAACTGTTTTTT CASNPPGTGNEKLFF
- TRBD2 TRBJ2-2 TRBV30 TGTGCCTGGACCGGGAGGGGTCAGCTAGCGGGTTTACCATCCACCGGGGAGCTGTTTTTT CAWTGRGQLAGLPSTGELFF